This T cell receptor (beta chain) is from a study of OX40 agonist ivuxolimab in advanced cancers. Here immunoSEQ multiplex PCR was the method, and the copy in TCRdb shows in-frame clones only, minus some. The sample consists of over 50,000 clones, roughly four fifths of them appearing once. This CDR3 has 12 residues. Trimming took 11 bases from V and 9 from J, leaving 17 bases between them. Looked up from germline, CDR1 is MNHNY and CDR2 is SVGAGI (reference sequence). This clone appeared once. The target antigen is unknown. Regarding the study as a whole: Relative to CD4+ cells, CD8+ T cells on average had more expanded clones.

The clonotype was recovered from an adult with an advanced solid tumor such as melanoma, head and neck, liver or kidney cancer. The chain combines TRBV6-6 with TRBJ1-5; D not resolved. Sequences were derived from CD4+ or CD8+ T cells sorted from blood, sampled in a trial of the OX40 agonist ivuxolimab. CDR3 sequence (DNA): TGTGCCTCAACGAAGGCCCCGGGGCCCCAGCATTTT. Translated, it gives CASTKAPGPQHF.